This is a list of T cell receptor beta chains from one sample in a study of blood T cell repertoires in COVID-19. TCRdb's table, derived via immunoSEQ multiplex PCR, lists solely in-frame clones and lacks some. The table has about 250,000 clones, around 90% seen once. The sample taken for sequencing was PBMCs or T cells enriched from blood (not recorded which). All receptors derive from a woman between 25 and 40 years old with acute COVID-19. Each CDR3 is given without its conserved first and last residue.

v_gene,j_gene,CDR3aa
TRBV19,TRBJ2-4,ASSIAGLAKNIQY
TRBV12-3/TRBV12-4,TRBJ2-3,ASSPLPGDTQY
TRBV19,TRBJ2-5,ASSSGSKTQY
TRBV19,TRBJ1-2,ASRTDRDYGYT
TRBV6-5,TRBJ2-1,ASSYTRTSLDEQF
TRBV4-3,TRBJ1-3,ASSQVDRVVGNTIY
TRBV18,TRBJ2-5,ASSPSTGGRVWETQY
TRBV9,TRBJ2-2,ASSVRPVGGELF
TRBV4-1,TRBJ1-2,ASSQGQGVYGYT
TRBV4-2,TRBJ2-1,ASSQDYGAGADEQF
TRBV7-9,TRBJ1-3,ASSLIYVRFFSGNTIY
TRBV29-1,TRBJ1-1,SGGQGGTEAF
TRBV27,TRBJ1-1,ASSLITGNDPPEAF
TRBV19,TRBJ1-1,ASSIGFEVYTEAF
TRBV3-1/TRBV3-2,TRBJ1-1,ASKEGNTEAF
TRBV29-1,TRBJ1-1,SARMVSGAWVLAF
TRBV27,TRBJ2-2,ASSLGQANTGELF
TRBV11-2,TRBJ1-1,ASSQDRAGRAF
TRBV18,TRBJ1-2,ASSPPGQGLDYGYT
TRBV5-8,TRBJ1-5,ASSLHREFGQPQH
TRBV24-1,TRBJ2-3,ATSAGASQY
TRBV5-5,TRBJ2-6,ASSFPAGSSGANVLT
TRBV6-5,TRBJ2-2,ASSGGPRTGELF
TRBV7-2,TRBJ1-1,ASSANSRPIHRAF
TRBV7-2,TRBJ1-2,ASNDQDYGYT
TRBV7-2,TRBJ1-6,ASSLGTGEVSPLH
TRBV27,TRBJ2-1,ASSLGGMGNNEQF
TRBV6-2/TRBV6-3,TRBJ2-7,ASSQIGQGNYEQY
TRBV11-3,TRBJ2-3,ASSRRQGQGSSDTQY
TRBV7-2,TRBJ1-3,ASSGGKSGNTIY
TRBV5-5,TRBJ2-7,ASSLGASLAYEQY
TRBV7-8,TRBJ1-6,ASSSTRAKGSPLH
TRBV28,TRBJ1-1,ASSPPQGARGNTEAF
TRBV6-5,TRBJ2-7,ASSNRGQGGEQY
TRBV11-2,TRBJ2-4,ASSPTGAQNIQY
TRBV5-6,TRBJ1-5,ASSVGGNQPQH
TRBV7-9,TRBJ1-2,ASSPPGGTAPYGYT
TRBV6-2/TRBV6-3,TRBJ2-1,ASSYEAGAYNEQF
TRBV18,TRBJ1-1,ASSPLTSVVMNTEAF
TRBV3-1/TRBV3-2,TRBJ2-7,ASSHLGRGGSYEQY
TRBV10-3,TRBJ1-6,AIGTGSSYNSPLH
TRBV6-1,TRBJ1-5,ASSEWGQPNQPQH